This T cell receptor beta chain stems from a study of T cells in Graves' hyperthyroidism and ophthalmopathy. The germline V gene encodes CDR1 SGDLS and CDR2 YYNGEE. The CDR3 runs to 14 residues. The junction had 5 bases not matched to a gene; V was cut back by 0 bases and J by 9 bases. Template material for amplifying TCR beta CDR3 regions consisted of RNA transcripts. The TCR CDR3 first-round RT-PCR relied on the HTBI primer set. TCRdb re-called the multiplex PCR reads with MiXCR, one entry per CDR3 protein. The sample consists of hundreds of thousands of distinct CDR3 sequences, over 12% of them appearing once.

The clonotype comes from an older woman with Graves' ophthalmopathy. V gene TRBV9 combines with J gene TRBJ2-1; 8 bases agree with TRBD2. Sequences were obtained from blood. This CDR3 is CASSVDSGKGEQFF. CDR3 DNA: TGTGCCAGCAGCGTAGATAGCGGGAAGGGTGAGCAGTTCTTC.